The entry below describes one T cell receptor beta chain. The antigen is unknown. The sample originates from a study of CD8 T cells in Susac syndrome. Regarding the study as a whole: Acknowledgment was made by the study that its TCR sequencing and HLA analysis involved a relatively small number of individuals.

This CDR3 is 13 amino acids long. Trimming pared 7 bases from V and 2 bases from J, leaving 11 bases between. CDR1 LNHDA and CDR2 SQIVND come from the germline V gene (reference sequence). TCR beta was sequenced from blood CD8+ and CD4+ T cells. FACS was used to enrich TEMRA cells, whereas the CD8+ and CD4+ T cells were obtained by negative isolation. Random hexamers were used to reverse transcribe about 0.5 to 1 ug of RNA. Amplification of the TCR beta CDR3 was carried out by immunoSEQ multiplex PCR, which spanned a total of 54 Vbeta and 13 Jbeta segments. TCRdb fed the immunoSEQ multiplex PCR reads into MiXCR, producing one record per CDR3 protein. The sample lists 200,000 or so distinct CDR3 sequences; roughly 96% were seen once.

This receptor was identified in a human donor with multiple sclerosis. This sequence joins TRBV19 and TRBJ2-5; a weak D match, TRBD2 (6 bases). The sample taken for sequencing was CD4+ T cells from PBMCs. As DNA, the CDR3 is TGTGCCAGTAACAACGGGAGACAAGAGACCCAGTACTTC. Its translation is CASNNGRQETQYF.